The present TCR beta chain was sequenced within a study of T cell repertoires in cytomegalovirus infection. This clonotype was detected many times. V was trimmed by 6 bases and J by 0 bases, leaving 12 bases between them. CDR1 and CDR2 (germline): MDHEN, SYDVKM. The CDR3 spans 14 residues. TCRdb ran MiXCR on the reads and lists one entry per CDR3 protein. This sample carries 200,000 to 250,000 distinct CDR3 sequences, roughly 22% of them seen once, and the ten largest clones take 18%. V gene TRBV28 combines with J gene TRBJ2-7, with D perhaps matching TRBD1 (6 bases). Material for sequencing was CD8+ T cells from PBMCs. The TCR comes from a human donor in good health (CMV status not recorded). Some clones in this sample may be carry-over from other donors' samples. The CDR3 bases are TGTGCCAGCAGAACCAGGGGAATCTCCTACGAGCAGTACTTC. This sequence encodes CASRTRGISYEQYF.